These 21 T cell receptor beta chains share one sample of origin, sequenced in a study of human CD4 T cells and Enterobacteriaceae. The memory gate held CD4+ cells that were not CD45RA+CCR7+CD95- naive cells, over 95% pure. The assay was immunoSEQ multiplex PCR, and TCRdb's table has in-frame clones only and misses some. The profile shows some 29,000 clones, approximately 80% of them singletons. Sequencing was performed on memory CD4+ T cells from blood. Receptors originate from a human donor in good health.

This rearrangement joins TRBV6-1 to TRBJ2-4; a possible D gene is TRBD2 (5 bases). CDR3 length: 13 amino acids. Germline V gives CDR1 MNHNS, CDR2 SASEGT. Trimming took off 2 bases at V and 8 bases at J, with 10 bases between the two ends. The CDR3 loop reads CASSESLADIQYF. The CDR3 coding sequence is TGTGCCAGCAGTGAAAGTCTAGCCGACATTCAGTACTTC.

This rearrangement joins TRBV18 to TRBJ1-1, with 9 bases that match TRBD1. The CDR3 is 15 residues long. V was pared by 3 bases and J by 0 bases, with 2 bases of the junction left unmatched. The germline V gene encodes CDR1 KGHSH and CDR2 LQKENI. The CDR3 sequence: CASSPWDRVNTEAFF. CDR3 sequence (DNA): TGTGCCAGCTCACCCTGGGACAGGGTGAACACTGAAGCTTTCTTT.

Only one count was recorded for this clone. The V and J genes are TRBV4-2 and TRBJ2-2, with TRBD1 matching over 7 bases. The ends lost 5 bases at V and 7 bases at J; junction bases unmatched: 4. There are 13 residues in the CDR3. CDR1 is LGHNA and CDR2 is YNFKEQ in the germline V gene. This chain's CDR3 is CASSDRAGGELFF. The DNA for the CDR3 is TGTGCCAGCAGCGACAGGGCGGGCGGGGAGCTGTTTTTT.

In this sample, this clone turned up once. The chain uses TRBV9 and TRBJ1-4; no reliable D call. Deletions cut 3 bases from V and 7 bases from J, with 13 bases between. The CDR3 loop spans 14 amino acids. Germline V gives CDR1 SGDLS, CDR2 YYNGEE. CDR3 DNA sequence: TGTGCCAGCAGCGCCTTAACAGCGGCTGAAAAACTGTTTTTT. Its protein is CASSALTAAEKLFF.

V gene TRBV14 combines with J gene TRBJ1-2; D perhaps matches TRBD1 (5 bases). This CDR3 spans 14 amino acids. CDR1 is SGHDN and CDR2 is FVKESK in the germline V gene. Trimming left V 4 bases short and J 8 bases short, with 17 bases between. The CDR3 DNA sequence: TGTGCCAGCAGCCCACGCCCATGGGGGAACGGCTACACCTTC. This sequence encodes CASSPRPWGNGYTF.

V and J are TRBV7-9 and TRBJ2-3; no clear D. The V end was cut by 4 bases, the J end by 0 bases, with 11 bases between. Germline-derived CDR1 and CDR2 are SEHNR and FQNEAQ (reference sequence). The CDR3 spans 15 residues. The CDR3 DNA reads TGTGCCAGCAGCTATTTCGTGGGGAGCACAGATACGCAGTATTTT. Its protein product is CASSYFVGSTDTQYF.

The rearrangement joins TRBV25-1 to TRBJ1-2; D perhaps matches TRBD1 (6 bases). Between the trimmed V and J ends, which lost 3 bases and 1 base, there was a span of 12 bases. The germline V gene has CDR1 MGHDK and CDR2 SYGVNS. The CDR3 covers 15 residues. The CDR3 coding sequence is TGTGCCAGCAGTGACCTGCAGGACAGTAACTATGGCTACACCTTC. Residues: CASSDLQDSNYGYTF.

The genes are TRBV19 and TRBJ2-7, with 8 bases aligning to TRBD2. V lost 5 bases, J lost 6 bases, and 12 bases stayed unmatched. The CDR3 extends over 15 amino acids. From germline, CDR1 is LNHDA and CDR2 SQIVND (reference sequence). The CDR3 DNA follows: TGTGCCAGTAGTTCGGAAAGCGGGAGAATCTCCGAGCAGTACTTC. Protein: CASSSESGRISEQYF.

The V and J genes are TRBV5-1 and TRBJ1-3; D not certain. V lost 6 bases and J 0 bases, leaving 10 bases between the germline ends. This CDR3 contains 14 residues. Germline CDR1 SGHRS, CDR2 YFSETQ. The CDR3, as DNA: TGCGCCAGCAAATTCGGCTTCTCTGGAAACACCATATATTTT. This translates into CASKFGFSGNTIYF.

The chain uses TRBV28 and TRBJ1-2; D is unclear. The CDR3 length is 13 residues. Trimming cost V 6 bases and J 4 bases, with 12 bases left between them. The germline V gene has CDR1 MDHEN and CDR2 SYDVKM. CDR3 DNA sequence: TGTGCCAGCAGACTACGCGCTATCTATGGCTACACCTTC. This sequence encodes CASRLRAIYGYTF.

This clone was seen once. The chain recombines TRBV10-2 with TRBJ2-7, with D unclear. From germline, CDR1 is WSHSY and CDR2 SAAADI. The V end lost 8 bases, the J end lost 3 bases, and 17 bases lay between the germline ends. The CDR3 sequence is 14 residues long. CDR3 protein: CASRMAGADYEQYF. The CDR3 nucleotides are TGCGCCAGCCGTATGGCTGGCGCGGACTACGAGCAGTACTTC.

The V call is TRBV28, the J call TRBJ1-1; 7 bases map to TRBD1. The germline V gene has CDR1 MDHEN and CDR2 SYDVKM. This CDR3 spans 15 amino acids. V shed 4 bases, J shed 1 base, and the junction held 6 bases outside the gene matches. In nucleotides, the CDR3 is TGTGCCAGCAGTTACTCGGGACAGACGAACACTGAAGCTTTCTTT. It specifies CASSYSGQTNTEAFF.

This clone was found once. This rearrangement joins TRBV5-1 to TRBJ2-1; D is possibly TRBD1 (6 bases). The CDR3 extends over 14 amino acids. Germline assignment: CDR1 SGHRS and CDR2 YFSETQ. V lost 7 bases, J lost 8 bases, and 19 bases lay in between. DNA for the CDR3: TGCGCCAGCTATCTTAGGGGGAACGGCCATGAGCAGTTCTTC. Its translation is CASYLRGNGHEQFF.

CDR3 region: CASSPYAGNSGNTIYF. CDR3 nucleotides: TGTGCCAGCAGCCCTTATGCGGGGAACTCTGGAAACACCATATATTTT. The J gene is TRBJ1-3, the V gene TRBV7-2; no definite D call. Trimming shortened V by 5 bases and J by 0 bases, and 14 bases separated the two germline ends. The CDR3 is made up of 16 amino acids. Germline lookup yields CDR1 SGHTA and CDR2 FQGNSA.

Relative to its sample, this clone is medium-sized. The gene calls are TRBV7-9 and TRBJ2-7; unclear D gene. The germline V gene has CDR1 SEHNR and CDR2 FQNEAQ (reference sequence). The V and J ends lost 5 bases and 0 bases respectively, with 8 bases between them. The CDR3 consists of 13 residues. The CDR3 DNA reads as TGTGCCAGCAGCGGGTTAAACTCCTACGAGCAGTACTTC. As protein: CASSGLNSYEQYF.

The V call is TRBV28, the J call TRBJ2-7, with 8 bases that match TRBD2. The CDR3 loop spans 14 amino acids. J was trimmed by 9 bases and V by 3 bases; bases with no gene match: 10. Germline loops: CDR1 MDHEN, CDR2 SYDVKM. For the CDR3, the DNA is TGTGCCAGCAGTTTGGGAGCGGGAGCGCAGGGGCAGTACTTC. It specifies CASSLGAGAQGQYF.

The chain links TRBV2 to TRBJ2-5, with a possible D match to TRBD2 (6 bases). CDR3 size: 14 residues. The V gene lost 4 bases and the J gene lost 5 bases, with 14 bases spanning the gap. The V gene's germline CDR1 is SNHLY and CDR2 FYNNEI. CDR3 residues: CASSARRGGETQYF. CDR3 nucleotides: TGTGCCAGCAGTGCCCGGAGGGGCGGTGAGACCCAGTACTTC.

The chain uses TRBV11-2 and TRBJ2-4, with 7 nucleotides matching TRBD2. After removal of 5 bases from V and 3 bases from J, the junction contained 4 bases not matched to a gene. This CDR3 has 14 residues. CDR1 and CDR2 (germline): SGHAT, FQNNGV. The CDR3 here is CASSPPGGKNIQYF. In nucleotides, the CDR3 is TGTGCCAGCAGCCCCCCGGGGGGCAAAAACATTCAGTACTTC.

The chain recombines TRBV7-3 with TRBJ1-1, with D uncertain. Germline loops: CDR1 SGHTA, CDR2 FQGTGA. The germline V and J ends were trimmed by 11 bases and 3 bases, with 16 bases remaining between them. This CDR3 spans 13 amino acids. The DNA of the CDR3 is TGTGCCTCTTCCCCGACGCGGCACACTGAAGCTTTCTTT. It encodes CASSPTRHTEAFF.

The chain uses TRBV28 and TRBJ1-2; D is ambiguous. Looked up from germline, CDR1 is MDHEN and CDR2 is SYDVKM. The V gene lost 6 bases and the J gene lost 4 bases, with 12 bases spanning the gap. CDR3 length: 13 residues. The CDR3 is CASSPRLGYGYTF. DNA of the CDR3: TGTGCCAGCAGCCCTCGCCTCGGCTATGGCTACACCTTC.

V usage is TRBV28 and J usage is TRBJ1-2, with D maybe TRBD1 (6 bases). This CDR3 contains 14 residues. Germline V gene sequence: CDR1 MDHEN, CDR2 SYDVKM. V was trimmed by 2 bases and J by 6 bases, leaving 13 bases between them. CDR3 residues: CASSLTGRIHGYTF. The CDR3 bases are TGTGCCAGCAGTTTAACAGGGCGTATTCATGGCTACACCTTC.